Here is one T cell receptor beta chain with its context. V lost 4 bases and J lost 3; bases outside the gene matches: 10. The CDR3 spans 16 residues. The germline V gene has CDR1 DFQATT and CDR2 SNEGSKA (reference sequence). TCRdb reanalysed the 5' RACE reads using MiXCR and keeps one entry per CDR3 protein. Of around 1.7 million distinct CDR3 sequences in the sample, 25% to 35% were seen once. This entry belongs to a study of identical twins. This clonotype originated in a newborn girl in good health. The chain has TRBV20-1 and TRBJ2-3, with 10 bases lining up with TRBD2. Sequencing used cord blood. The chain's CDR3 is CSAKKSSGSLTDTQYF. The CDR3 DNA reads as TGCAGTGCTAAAAAATCTAGCGGGAGCTTGACAGATACGCAGTATTTT.